This T cell receptor (beta chain) was recorded in a study of beta chain features in type 1 diabetes. This clone was observed a handful of times. Germline V gene data show CDR1 as MNHNY and CDR2 as SVGAGI (reference sequence). Trimming stripped 11 bases from V and 0 bases from J, with 12 bases between. The CDR3 has 13 residues. Every bit of the isolated RNA underwent reverse transcription, so sequencing read expressed TCRB transcripts. Clones were read by immunoSEQ multiplex PCR, and TCRdb kept only the in-frame ones, dropping some. The sample holds some 250,000 clones, about 25% seen once. The TCR originated in a man between 25 and 39 years old in good health. Specimen: central memory CD4+ T cells from blood. V and J are TRBV6-6 and TRBJ2-3; D not resolved. The CDR3 DNA reads as TGTGCCTCCCGAGAGGTCAGCACAGATACGCAGTATTTT. It encodes CASREVSTDTQYF.